Below, 25 T cell receptor beta chains from the same sample are listed, as sequenced in a study of control samples from healthy donors and cancer patients. The protocol was immunoSEQ multiplex PCR, while the TCRdb copy is restricted to in-frame clones and leaves out a portion. The sample lists around 120,000 clones, roughly 84% occurring once. The sample comprised blood. Every receptor here comes from a middle-aged man in good health.

The V and J genes are TRBV2 and TRBJ2-3; D ambiguous. The germline V gene encodes CDR1 SNHLY and CDR2 FYNNEI. The CDR3 length is 11 residues. V lost 5 bases and J lost 4, with 4 bases in between. The CDR3 DNA is TGTGCCAGCAGTAAGTCAGATACGCAGTATTTT. The encoded protein is CASSKSDTQYF. Full variable domain (missing parts from reference TRBV2 and TRBJ2-3): EPEVTQTPSHQVTQMGQEVILRCVPISNHLYFYWYRQILGQKVEFLVSFYNNEISEKSEIFDDQFSVERPDGSNFTLKIRSTKLEDSAMYFCASSKSDTQYFGPGTRLTVL.

The rearrangement joins TRBV5-6 to TRBJ2-7, with 8 nucleotides matching TRBD1. In germline, CDR1 is SGHDT, CDR2 YYEEEE. The V and J ends lost 0 bases and 2 bases, in that order; junction bases with no gene match: 7. The CDR3 loop spans 16 amino acids. The CDR3 protein is CASSLAGTGPTYEQYF. The CDR3, as DNA: TGTGCCAGCAGCTTGGCCGGGACAGGTCCTACCTACGAGCAGTACTTC.

The chain couples TRBV12-5 to TRBJ2-3, with 9 bases aligning to TRBD1. Trimming at V came to 0 bases and at J to 6 bases, leaving 7 bases not matched to a gene. There are 16 residues in the CDR3. Germline assignment: CDR1 LGHNT and CDR2 FRNRAP. The CDR3, as DNA: TGTGCTAGTGGTTTGGTACTGGGACAGGGTCCTGATACGCAGTATTTT. This translates into CASGLVLGQGPDTQYF.

The chain carries TRBV14 and TRBJ2-7; no reliable D call. Germline V gives CDR1 SGHDN, CDR2 FVKESK. The germline V and J ends were trimmed by 0 bases and 5 bases, with 8 bases remaining between them. This CDR3 contains 13 residues. The CDR3 region is CASSQDWGDEQYF. As DNA, the CDR3 is TGTGCCAGCAGCCAAGATTGGGGTGACGAGCAGTACTTC.

In nucleotides, the CDR3 is TGCGCCAGCAGCTCGGGGGGTACCCAAGAGACCCAGTACTTC. The encoded protein is CASSSGGTQETQYF. V and J are TRBV5-1 and TRBJ2-5; 7 nucleotides line up with TRBD2. This CDR3 is built from 14 residues. V shed 3 bases and J 1 base; nucleotides not matched to a gene: 3. Germline V lookup: CDR1 SGHRS, CDR2 YFSETQ.

V usage is TRBV25-1 and J usage is TRBJ2-6; a possible D gene is TRBD1 (5 bases). V shed 1 base and J shed 3 bases, with 10 bases lying between them. The CDR3 is 16 amino acids. The V gene's germline CDR1 is MGHDK and CDR2 SYGVNS. The CDR3 sequence: CASSESRGGGANVLTF. CDR3 in DNA: TGTGCCAGCAGTGAATCTAGGGGTGGTGGGGCCAACGTCCTGACTTTC.

The chain is built from TRBV25-1 and TRBJ2-3; 7 positions match TRBD1. Germline V CDR1 and CDR2: MGHDK, SYGVNS. The CDR3 loop spans 15 amino acids. V shed 6 bases and J 0 bases; nucleotides not matched to a gene: 6. DNA of the CDR3: TGTGCCAGCAGCCTGACAGGGCTTAGCACAGATACGCAGTATTTT. It yields the protein CASSLTGLSTDTQYF.

The rearrangement joins TRBV5-4 to TRBJ2-5; D might be TRBD1 (5 bases). The length of the CDR3 is 14 residues. The V gene lost 2 bases and the J gene lost 0 bases, with 8 bases spanning the gap. CDR1 SGHNT and CDR2 YYREEE come from the germline V gene (reference sequence). In DNA form, the CDR3 reads TGTGCCAGCAGCTTTAGACAGAACCAAGAGACCCAGTACTTC. It yields the protein CASSFRQNQETQYF.

J is TRBJ1-5 and V is TRBV7-9; no firm D call. V was pared by 1 base and J by 3 bases, with 13 bases between. CDR1 and CDR2 from the germline V gene are SEHNR and FQNEAQ (reference sequence). CDR3 size: 16 residues. The CDR3 bases are TGTGCCAGCAGCTTAGGGGTGGGATCCCCCAATCAGCCCCAGCATTTT. This codes for CASSLGVGSPNQPQHF.

The rearrangement uses TRBV5-1 and TRBJ2-5, with TRBD2 as a possible D gene (7 bases). Germline CDR1 reads SGHRS; CDR2 reads YFSETQ. V lost 4 bases and J lost 1, with 17 bases in between. The CDR3 has 16 residues. The CDR3 region has the DNA TGCGCCAGCAGCCTGGGGGCGGGGGCGATCCAAGAGACCCAGTACTTC. Amino acid sequence: CASSLGAGAIQETQYF.

The chain has TRBV4-3 and TRBJ2-7, with TRBD2 matching over 11 bases. Germline CDR1 is LGHNA and CDR2 is YSLEER. The CDR3 runs 14 residues. V was pared by 4 bases and J by 3 bases, with 2 bases of the junction left unmatched. DNA for the CDR3: TGCGCCAGCAGCCCCGGGACTAGCGGCTACGAGCAGTACTTC. Encoded protein: CASSPGTSGYEQYF.

The rearrangement uses TRBV9 and TRBJ2-3; D possibly corresponds to TRBD1 (6 bases). This CDR3 is built from 14 residues. Germline assignment: CDR1 SGDLS and CDR2 YYNGEE. The ends were cut back, 0 bases at V and 6 bases at J, with 11 bases in the middle. The CDR3 sequence: CASSVDTGFDTQYF. Here the CDR3 DNA reads TGTGCCAGCAGCGTAGATACAGGGTTTGATACGCAGTATTTT.

The rearrangement joins TRBV9 to TRBJ2-7; tentative D call: TRBD2 (5 bases). Per germline, CDR1 SGDLS and CDR2 YYNGEE. With 2 bases removed from V and 0 bases from J, the gap between germline ends came to 9 bases. The CDR3 spans 14 residues. The CDR3 nucleotides are TGTGCCAGCAGCGTCCGGGATATCTCCTACGAGCAGTACTTC. Its translation is CASSVRDISYEQYF.

V and J are TRBV10-3 and TRBJ2-1, with D perhaps matching TRBD2 (5 bases). Trimming removed 1 base at V and 5 bases at J, with 6 bases between. This CDR3 comprises 13 residues. Looked up from germline, CDR1 is ENHRY and CDR2 is SYGVKD. CDR3 amino acids: CAISELRDNEQFF. In nucleotides, the CDR3 is TGTGCCATCAGTGAGTTGAGGGACAATGAGCAGTTCTTC.

The rearrangement joins TRBV12-5 to TRBJ2-1; the match to TRBD2 covers 8 bases. CDR3 length: 14 residues. In germline, CDR1 is LGHNT, CDR2 FRNRAP. The CDR3 nucleotides read TGTGCCGGGGGGGGAAACGAGAGAGTCAATGAGCAGTTCTTC. It translates to CAGGGNERVNEQFF.

In its sample, this clone was seen once. The chain has TRBV11-3 and TRBJ2-5; D is undetermined. Trimming took off 0 bases at V and 5 bases at J, with 13 bases between the two ends. This CDR3 has 15 residues. Germline V CDR1 and CDR2: SGHNT, YENEEA. This CDR3 reads CASSLEAWLSETQYF. In DNA, the CDR3 is TGTGCCAGCAGCTTAGAGGCCTGGCTGTCCGAGACCCAGTACTTC.

The chain combines TRBV12-3 or TRBV12-4 with TRBJ2-1; 13 bases fit TRBD2. The CDR3 runs to 13 residues. V was pared by 6 bases and J by 7 bases, with 0 bases of the junction left unmatched. DNA of the CDR3: TGTGCCAGCAGACTAGCGGGGGGGAATGAGCAGTTCTTC. Its protein product is CASRLAGGNEQFF.

The rearrangement joins TRBV5-4 to TRBJ2-5; the match to TRBD2 covers 10 bases. The CDR3 covers 15 residues. CDR1 and CDR2 (germline): SGHNT, YYREEE (reference sequence). V lost 4 bases and J lost 7; bases outside the gene matches: 10. This chain's CDR3 is CASSPGLASLRTQYF. CDR3 in DNA: TGTGCCAGCAGCCCGGGACTAGCGAGCCTCCGGACCCAGTACTTC.

Regarding this clone: At one of its ends the junction is not consistent with the germline gene, which may arise from a read error. The V gene is TRBV2, the J gene TRBJ1-1, with D possibly matching TRBD1 (5 bases). Germline-derived CDR1 and CDR2 are SNHLY and FYNNEI. CDR3 size: 13 residues. CDR3 amino acids: CASSGDGNTEAFF. The CDR3 DNA follows: TGTGCCAGCAGTGGGGACGGGAACACTGAGGCTTTCTTT.

The rearrangement joins TRBV4-1 to TRBJ1-1; D is unclear. The CDR3 has 13 residues. Trimming cost V 1 base and J 7 bases, with 10 bases left between them. Germline V lookup: CDR1 MGHRA, CDR2 YSYEKL. The CDR3 sequence: CASSQGRQREAFF. CDR3 DNA: TGCGCCAGCAGCCAAGGACGGCAGCGTGAAGCTTTCTTT.

V usage is TRBV2 and J usage is TRBJ1-2; maybe TRBD1 (5 bases). This CDR3 has 13 residues. From germline, CDR1 is SNHLY and CDR2 FYNNEI. The V end was cut by 7 bases, the J end by 5 bases, with 14 bases between. CDR3: CASKRQPEYGYTF. The CDR3 region has the DNA TGTGCCAGCAAGAGACAGCCTGAGTATGGCTACACCTTC. Variable domain in full (rest from reference TRBV2 and TRBJ1-2): EPEVTQTPSHQVTQMGQEVILRCVPISNHLYFYWYRQILGQKVEFLVSFYNNEISEKSEIFDDQFSVERPDGSNFTLKIRSTKLEDSAMYFCASKRQPEYGYTFGSGTRLTVV.

The chain recombines TRBV9 with TRBJ1-6; D is unclear. Trimming took off 0 bases at V and 7 bases at J, with 11 bases between the two ends. This CDR3 spans 15 amino acids. CDR1 is SGDLS and CDR2 is YYNGEE in the germline V gene. The DNA for the CDR3 is TGTGCCAGCAGCGTAGAGTCAGCGCTGAATTCACCCCTCCACTTT. This translates into CASSVESALNSPLHF.

This rearrangement joins TRBV12-3 or TRBV12-4 to TRBJ2-5; no reliable D call. Trimming removed 2 bases at V and 3 bases at J, with 4 bases between. This CDR3 contains 12 residues. Written as DNA, the CDR3 is TGTGCCAGCAGTTTACTAGAAGAGACCCAGTACTTC. The encoded protein is CASSLLEETQYF.

The chain combines TRBV24-1 with TRBJ1-2; D perhaps matches TRBD1 (6 bases). Trimming removed 9 bases from V and 3 bases from J, with 16 bases in between. CDR3 length equals 14 residues. Germline V CDR1 and CDR2: KGHDR, SFDVKD. CDR3 residues: CATVGGARHYGYTF. As DNA, the CDR3 is TGTGCCACCGTCGGGGGGGCGAGACACTATGGCTACACCTTC.

J is TRBJ2-7 and V is TRBV6-4, with a possible D match to TRBD1 (9 bases). The CDR3 sequence is 19 residues long. V lost 4 bases and J 2 bases, leaving 27 bases between the germline ends. The germline V gene encodes CDR1 MRHNA and CDR2 SNTAGT. The CDR3 DNA reads as TGTGCCAGCAGTGCCGGGGGGGGACAGGGAGGATCGGGGACCTACGAGCAGTACTTC. Protein sequence: CASSAGGGQGGSGTYEQYF.